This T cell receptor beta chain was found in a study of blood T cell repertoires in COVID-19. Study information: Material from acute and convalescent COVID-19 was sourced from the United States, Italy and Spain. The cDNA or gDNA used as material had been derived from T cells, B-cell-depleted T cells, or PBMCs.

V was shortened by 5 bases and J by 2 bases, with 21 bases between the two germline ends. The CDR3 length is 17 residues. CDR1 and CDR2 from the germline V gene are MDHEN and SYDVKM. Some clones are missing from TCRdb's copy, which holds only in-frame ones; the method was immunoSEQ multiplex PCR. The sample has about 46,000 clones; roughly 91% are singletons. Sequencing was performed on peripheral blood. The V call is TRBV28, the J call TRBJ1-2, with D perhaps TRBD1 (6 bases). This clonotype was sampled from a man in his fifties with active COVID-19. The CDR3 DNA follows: TGTGCCAGCAGTCCCCAGGCAGGGGCCACTATGAACTATGGCTACACCTTC. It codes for CASSPQAGATMNYGYTF.